The TCR beta chain under discussion was sequenced for a study of lymphopenia after photon versus proton radiotherapy. Regarding the study as a whole: Authors raise, but do not show, better survival with proton therapy. In patients who died, overall survival fell as post-nadir TCR diversity dropped more.

TCRdb's table, derived via immunoSEQ multiplex PCR, lists solely in-frame clones and lacks some. The top ten clones hold more than 40% of a sample with about 30,000 clones, 80% to 90% of them seen once. This clone was counted a few times. Its antigen is not identified. The junction had 13 bases not matched to a gene; V was cut back by 1 base and J by 8 bases. The CDR3 is 17 amino acids. The germline V gene encodes CDR1 SGHDT and CDR2 YYEEEE. This sequence joins TRBV5-6 and TRBJ2-1; TRBD2 agrees at 9 bases. This clonotype was obtained from a woman between 55 and 75 years old with cholangiocarcinoma. Some clones in this sample may be carry-over from other donors' samples. Sequenced here: peripheral blood, sampled from a patient treated with proton-based radiotherapy. CDR3 bases: TGTGCCAGCAGCTTGACCAGGGGTGTAGCGGGAGAGGATGAGCAGTTCTTC. Encoded protein: CASSLTRGVAGEDEQFF.